This T cell receptor (beta chain) was captured in a study of T cell responses to AZD1222 COVID-19 vaccine (dated by TCRdb to about 2021). Looking at the study overall: Because spike-specific TCR depth and breadth did not differ between the two schedules, AZD1222 recipients who got a second dose at roughly 4 weeks were pooled with those who got a second dose at roughly 12 weeks. A total of under 250 trial participants underwent TCR sequencing, of whom roughly 210 had received two doses of AZD1222 and roughly 26 had received two doses of the MenACWY control vaccine. Trial participants were enrolled by age into 18-55, 56-69 and 70-plus year subgroups, with approximately 150, 28 and 58 TCR-sequenced participants respectively.

The CDR3 regions of human TCRbeta chains were analyzed by immunosequencing. Under the source paper's analysis protocol: TCRs in the repertoires were matched against a reference library of SARS-CoV-2-specific TCRs that had been generated with the MIRA antigen-specificity platform. Breadth was defined as the fraction of unique TCRs that were SARS-CoV-2-associated. Depth was defined as the fraction of total T cells that were SARS-CoV-2-associated. Using the MIRA data, each spike-specific TCR was assigned both to the spike region to which the TCR was reactive and to a CD4 or CD8 class. Log10-transformed breadth and depth values were compared by one-way ANOVA with Sidak's multiple comparisons tests. The source is immuneACCESS, and TCRdb retained only in-frame sequences with V and J called. Part of the clones is not carried over; for the studies checked, unresolved V genes explain less than half of this, and the remainder is unexplained. Clone size and the V and J calls come from that table; the DNA yielded D and trimming. The sample data list 150,000 to 200,000 clones, and around 89% of these were observed just once. The ten largest clones add up to about 6% of the sample.

The sample's time point label is to be understood as: baseline before first vaccination. Vaccinee samples came from UK trials COV001 and COV002, including a single-blind randomized controlled phase 2/3 trial of AZD1222 (ChAdOx1 nCoV-19) in healthy adults. Trial participant PBMC samples were collected at day 0 and day 28 after the second dose for TCRbeta chain sequencing. Concerning this clone: The antigen this receptor binds is unknown. No clone much larger than this one lies a single base away; base qualities are absent.

Beyond this particular receptor, the publication reports: Conclusions about previously exposed vaccinees are limited, since just a handful of AZD1222 recipients were seropositive for SARS-CoV-2 at baseline. Because no day 14 peak-response samples were available, repertoires were characterized only after the peak T cell response. Participants were mostly white British, with more females than males. The authors suggested clonal diversity may have been underestimated. In the small 56-69-year group, the increase in depth fell short of significance, most likely because of low power. After two AZD1222 doses, both the breadth and the depth of spike-specific TCRs were significantly higher than at day 0 and than in MenACWY recipients. Vaccine-associated CD4 TCRs spanned the whole spike protein, with dominant responses in regions 160-218 and 743-854. Nearly half of unique spike-specific TCRs reportedly recognized epitopes outside regions mutated in the B.1.351 and B.1.1.7 variants.

The specimen was peripheral blood, collected on day 0 of AZD1222 vaccination. The source of this sequence is an adult in good health.

The CDR3 loop reads CASSLRDRGPNYNSPLHF. The DNA sequence is given as TGTGCCAGCAGCCTCCGGGACAGGGGGCCGAACTATAATTCACCCCTCCACTTT. Rearrangement joined TRBV2 to TRBJ1-6; 12 bases in the junction line up with TRBD1. The CDR3 starts with the cysteine, ends with the phenylalanine, and has 18 residues. Here the CDR3 DNA is all that survives: 54 bases in frame from base 1. V lost 6 bases and J lost 3 bases, and the count of bases not matched to a germline gene is 9. The germline V gene yields SNHLY for CDR1 and FYNNEI for CDR2.